This entry lists 4 T cell receptor beta chains sequenced from one sample in a study of blood T cells in healthy people across ages. Alongside a J-beta primer mix, a sample-barcoded 5' primer served in a second PCR lasting about 6 to 11 cycles. Using its own MiXCR run on the 5' RACE reads, TCRdb lists one record per CDR3 protein. The sample shows roughly 800,000 distinct CDR3 sequences, 58% of them seen only once. The sequenced material came from blood. These receptors were collected from a man aged 30-40 years in good health.

J is TRBJ2-6 and V is TRBV2; 7 nucleotides agree with TRBD2. Germline-derived CDR1 and CDR2 are SNHLY and FYNNEI. CDR3 length equals 19 residues. V shed 5 bases and J 0 bases; nucleotides not matched to a gene: 13. The CDR3 DNA is TGTGCCAGCAGTCCCCGGGGAGGGCCCCTAAGCTCTGGGGCCAACGTCCTGACTTTC. Protein: CASSPRGGPLSSGANVLTF.

This clonotype was detected only a few times. The genes are TRBV29-1 and TRBJ2-7; 8 positions match TRBD1. Losses at the gene ends were 4 bases for V and 6 bases for J; bases not matched to a gene: 5. This CDR3 is built from 12 residues. Germline values: CDR1 SQVTM, CDR2 ANQGSEA. The CDR3 reads CSVATQGVEQYF. The CDR3 DNA reads TGCAGCGTTGCGACACAGGGGGTCGAGCAGTACTTC.

The J gene is TRBJ2-1, the V gene TRBV7-2; 8 bases agree with TRBD2. Trimming cost V 5 bases and J 3 bases; bases outside gene matches: 6. From germline, CDR1 is SGHTA and CDR2 FQGNSA. The CDR3 runs to 15 residues. Written as DNA, the CDR3 is TGTGCCAGCAGCCAAGGGACTAGTTTCTACAATGAGCAGTTCTTC. As protein: CASSQGTSFYNEQFF. The complete variable domain, with remaining parts taken from reference TRBV7-2 and TRBJ2-1, reads GAGVSQSPSNKVTEKGKDVELRCDPISGHTALYWYRQSLGQGLEFLIYFQGNSAPDKSGLPSDRFSAERTGGSVSTLTIQRTQQEDSAVYLCASSQGTSFYNEQFFGPGTRLTVL.

J is TRBJ1-1 and V is TRBV5-1, with a weak D call TRBD1 (6 bases). CDR3 size: 12 residues. The germline V gene has CDR1 SGHRS and CDR2 YFSETQ. Trimming shortened V by 5 bases and J by 6 bases, and 11 bases separated the two germline ends. The CDR3, as DNA: TGCGCCAGCAGTAGGGGGGTCGCTGAAGCTTTCTTT. Its protein product is CASSRGVAEAFF.